The 29 T cell receptor beta chains reported below all come from one sample, sequenced in a study of blood T cell repertoires in COVID-19. Data came from immunoSEQ multiplex PCR; TCRdb stores just in-frame clones and leaves some out. Of roughly 320,000 clones in the sample, approximately 91% were seen once. Material: PBMCs or T cells enriched from blood (not recorded which). Receptors originate from a young woman who had been exposed to COVID-19.

This sequence joins TRBV27 and TRBJ2-1, with D maybe TRBD2 (6 bases). V dropped 1 base and J dropped 3 bases, with 10 bases sitting between them. The CDR3 loop spans 15 amino acids. Germline values: CDR1 MNHEY, CDR2 SMNVEV (reference sequence). The DNA of the CDR3 is TGTGCCAGCAGTTTATTTGGGGGGATCTACAATGAGCAGTTCTTC. Its protein is CASSLFGGIYNEQFF.

This clone turned up a few times. V usage is TRBV4-1 and J usage is TRBJ1-2; 8 nucleotides match TRBD1. The CDR3 is 15 residues long. Looked up from germline, CDR1 is MGHRA and CDR2 is YSYEKL. V was pared by 6 bases and J by 1 base, with 7 bases of the junction left unmatched. This CDR3 reads CASSSTTGGNYGYTF. In DNA form, the CDR3 reads TGCGCCAGCAGTTCCACAACAGGGGGTAACTATGGCTACACCTTC.

The chain combines TRBV6-1 with TRBJ2-7; maybe TRBD2 (6 bases). Between the trimmed V and J ends, which lost 2 bases and 0 bases, there was a span of 11 bases. Germline V gene lookup returns CDR1 MNHNS and CDR2 SASEGT. This CDR3 spans 15 amino acids. The CDR3 spells CASSESGDGSYEQYF. CDR3 coding DNA: TGTGCCAGCAGTGAATCGGGGGACGGCTCCTACGAGCAGTACTTC.

The genes are TRBV24-1 and TRBJ2-7, with D perhaps matching TRBD2 (5 bases). CDR3 length: 14 amino acids. Germline assignment: CDR1 KGHDR and CDR2 SFDVKD. Trimming removed 2 bases from V and 0 bases from J, with 7 bases in between. The CDR3: CATSDSAGSYEQYF. As DNA, the CDR3 is TGTGCCACCAGTGATTCGGCGGGCTCCTACGAGCAGTACTTC.

The V call is TRBV6-5, the J call TRBJ1-1; D may be TRBD1 (6 bases). V was shortened by 7 bases and J by 4 bases, with 10 bases between the two germline ends. The V gene's germline CDR1 is MNHEY and CDR2 SVGAGI. This CDR3 is 12 amino acids long. DNA for the CDR3: TGTGCCAGCATTCGAGGGGGCACTGAAGCTTTCTTT. Translating gives CASIRGGTEAFF.

On this clone: The junction and the germline gene differ at one end; a read error may be behind it. V gene TRBV6-6 combines with J gene TRBJ2-3, with TRBD1 identical over 7 bases. This CDR3 spans 12 amino acids. Germline CDR1 is MNHNY and CDR2 is SVGAGI (reference sequence). The CDR3 region is CASTTRPGQQDF. The CDR3 region has the DNA TGTGCCAGCACGACCCGACCGGGACAGCAAGATTTT.

The chain recombines TRBV7-2 with TRBJ1-2; 8 positions agree with TRBD1. Germline values: CDR1 SGHTA, CDR2 FQGNSA. J lost 5 bases, V lost 1 base, and 6 bases had no gene match. The CDR3 spans 15 residues. DNA for the CDR3: TGTGCCAGCAGCTTAGATCCGACAGGGGTGTATGGCTACACCTTC. It is translated as CASSLDPTGVYGYTF.

The rearrangement links TRBV11-3 to TRBJ1-1; D call uncertain. Trimming removed 7 bases at V and 6 bases at J, with 12 bases between. This CDR3 spans 12 amino acids. Germline-derived CDR1 and CDR2 are SGHNT and YENEEA. For the CDR3, the DNA is TGTGCCAGCATTATAGAGGGCGCTGAAGCTTTCTTT. Protein: CASIIEGAEAFF.

V gene TRBV5-6 combines with J gene TRBJ2-5, with 7 bases lining up with TRBD2. The CDR3 runs to 17 residues. Germline V gene data show CDR1 as SGHDT and CDR2 as YYEEEE. V gave up 0 bases and J gave up 0 bases; unmatched junction bases: 8. The CDR3, as DNA: TGTGCCAGCAGCTTGGCAAGGGACTACGGGTACCAAGAGACCCAGTACTTC. Encoded protein: CASSLARDYGYQETQYF.

This sequence joins TRBV30 and TRBJ2-5; the match to TRBD1 covers 12 bases. CDR1 and CDR2 (germline): GTSNPN, SVGIG (reference sequence). J lost 5 bases, V lost 7 bases, and 5 bases had no gene match. The CDR3 extends over 13 amino acids. DNA for the CDR3: TGTGCCTTCGGGACAGGGGGCGGGGAGACCCAGTACTTC. This codes for CAFGTGGGETQYF.

The chain links TRBV7-8 to TRBJ2-3, with 14 bases aligning to TRBD2. This CDR3 is 20 amino acids long. The J segment lost 3 bases and the V segment lost 5 bases, leaving 16 bases of the junction unmatched. Per germline, CDR1 SGHVS and CDR2 FQNEAQ. The CDR3 nucleotides are TGTGCCAGCAGCGAACGCAGACGACTAGCGGGGGGGTTGGGAACAGATACGCAGTATTTT. As protein: CASSERRRLAGGLGTDTQYF. Looking up the rest from reference TRBV7-8 and TRBJ2-3 gives the full variable domain: GAGVSQSPRYKVAKRGQDVALRCDPISGHVSLFWYQQALGQGPEFLTYFQNEAQLDKSGLPSDRFFAERPEGSVSTLKIQRTQQEDSAVYLCASSERRRLAGGLGTDTQYFGPGTRLTVL.

To note about this clone: At one end, the junction sequence differs from germline, possibly due to a read error. The chain has TRBV7-8 and TRBJ1-4; 7 bases are a match to TRBD1. Germline CDR1 is SGHVS and CDR2 is FQNEAQ. CDR3 length: 15 amino acids. The CDR3 sequence: CASSLAGGGREKLFF. The DNA of the CDR3 is TGTGCCAGCAGCCTAGCAGGGGGGGGCCGGGAAAAACTGTTTTTT.

This chain links TRBV19 with TRBJ1-6; D call uncertain. CDR3 length: 16 residues. Trimming removed 7 bases at V and 6 bases at J, with 19 bases between. Per the germline V gene, CDR1 is LNHDA and CDR2 is SQIVND (reference sequence). The DNA for the CDR3 is TGTGCCAGTACCCTTAACCCATTGGACTCTAATTCACCCCTCCACTTT. The encoded protein is CASTLNPLDSNSPLHF.

The J gene is TRBJ2-1, the V gene TRBV10-3; no definite D call. Germline values: CDR1 ENHRY, CDR2 SYGVKD. V dropped 2 bases and J dropped 4 bases, with 15 bases sitting between them. The CDR3 is made up of 16 amino acids. The CDR3 DNA is TGTGCCATCAGTGAGAGCGTTTTGGCTAGGTACAATGAGCAGTTCTTC. This encodes CAISESVLARYNEQFF.

CDR3 region: CASSRGQGGYTF. The CDR3 DNA is TGTGCCAGCAGTAGGGGGCAGGGAGGCTACACCTTC. This sequence joins TRBV7-9 and TRBJ1-2; TRBD1 agrees at 7 bases. CDR1 is SEHNR, CDR2 FQNEAQ, per germline (reference sequence). The ends lost 6 bases at V and 8 bases at J; junction bases unmatched: 6. The CDR3 is made up of 12 amino acids.

The chain combines TRBV5-1 with TRBJ2-7, with 12 bases lining up with TRBD1. The CDR3 contains 16 residues. Germline V lookup: CDR1 SGHRS, CDR2 YFSETQ. J was trimmed by 3 bases and V by 3 bases; bases with no gene match: 7. The chain's CDR3 is CASSSGTGGGFYEQYF. For the CDR3, the DNA is TGCGCCAGCAGCTCGGGGACAGGGGGCGGTTTCTACGAGCAGTACTTC.

The J gene is TRBJ2-1, the V gene TRBV9, with 8 bases lining up with TRBD1. The length of the CDR3 is 13 residues. Germline V CDR1 and CDR2: SGDLS, YYNGEE. V trimming: 4 bases; J trimming: 7 bases; junction bases outside the gene matches: 4. The CDR3 DNA reads as TGTGCCAGCAGCACAAGACAGGGGAATGAGCAGTTCTTC. Translated: CASSTRQGNEQFF.

V gene TRBV5-1 combines with J gene TRBJ1-6; 8 nucleotides match TRBD1. The CDR3 spans 17 residues. From germline, CDR1 is SGHRS and CDR2 YFSETQ. V was clipped by 0 bases and J by 8 bases; unmatched bases: 10. The CDR3 protein is CASSLGAGAQGDSPLHF. For the CDR3, the DNA is TGCGCCAGCAGCTTGGGGGCCGGGGCACAGGGGGATTCACCCCTCCACTTT.

The CDR3 DNA sequence: TGTGCCAGCAGCCAGCACACAGGGGGATTACGCGGCTACACCTTC. Translated: CASSQHTGGLRGYTF. This sequence joins TRBV7-2 and TRBJ1-2, with 8 bases lining up with TRBD1. CDR3 length: 15 residues. The trim removed 5 bases at V and 8 bases at J, leaving 13 bases unmatched. Germline V gene sequence: CDR1 SGHTA, CDR2 FQGNSA.

This chain links TRBV19 with TRBJ2-5, with 8 bases aligning to TRBD1. V trimming: 7 bases; J trimming: 5 bases; junction bases outside the gene matches: 12. CDR3 size: 15 residues. Germline CDR1 reads LNHDA; CDR2 reads SQIVND (reference sequence). CDR3 nucleotides: TGTGCCAGTACCCTGGGACAGGCAAGTGGGGAGACCCAGTACTTC. Translating gives CASTLGQASGETQYF.

The chain links TRBV19 to TRBJ1-2; tentative D call: TRBD1 (6 bases). CDR3 size: 14 residues. Trimming removed 0 bases at V and 4 bases at J, with 9 bases between. Germline V lookup: CDR1 LNHDA, CDR2 SQIVND (reference sequence). Here the CDR3 DNA reads TGTGCCAGTAGTATAGACAGGGGATTCTATGGCTACACCTTC. Translated: CASSIDRGFYGYTF.

This rearrangement joins TRBV7-3 to TRBJ1-1; a weak D match, TRBD1 (5 bases). Germline V CDR1 and CDR2: SGHTA, FQGTGA. Deletions cut 0 bases from V and 5 bases from J, with 7 bases between. The CDR3 runs 13 residues. In DNA, the CDR3 is TGTGCCAGCAGCTTAACTGACAGAACTGAAGCTTTCTTT. Translation: CASSLTDRTEAFF.

This chain uses TRBV6-5 with TRBJ1-2; the D is unclear. With 6 bases removed from V and 3 bases from J, the gap between germline ends came to 11 bases. This CDR3 is 13 amino acids long. CDR1 is MNHEY and CDR2 is SVGAGI in the germline V gene. The CDR3 spells CASSIRGDYGYTF. The CDR3 DNA reads TGTGCCAGCAGCATCCGGGGTGACTATGGCTACACCTTC.

The V and J genes are TRBV10-3 and TRBJ1-6, with TRBD1 as a possible D gene (5 bases). Looked up from germline, CDR1 is ENHRY and CDR2 is SYGVKD. The length of the CDR3 is 15 residues. Trimming left V 2 bases short and J 6 bases short, with 11 bases between. The CDR3: CAISERGNVNSPLHF. CDR3 DNA sequence: TGTGCCATCAGTGAGCGGGGGAACGTTAATTCACCCCTCCACTTT.

V is TRBV5-4 and J is TRBJ2-2; possible D gene TRBD2, 5 bases. Germline V CDR1 and CDR2: SGHNT, YYREEE (reference sequence). The CDR3 contains 12 residues. Deletions cut 4 bases from V and 5 bases from J, with 6 bases between. The CDR3: CASSPGTGELFF. CDR3 DNA: TGTGCCAGCAGCCCGGGGACCGGGGAGCTGTTTTTT.

The V gene is TRBV5-6, the J gene TRBJ2-7, with a possible D match to TRBD1 (5 bases). CDR1 and CDR2 (germline): SGHDT, YYEEEE. Trimming took 0 bases from V and 1 from J, leaving 23 bases between them. This CDR3 is 19 amino acids long. CDR3 loop: CASSLGPGREKESSYEQYF. In nucleotides, the CDR3 is TGTGCCAGCAGCTTGGGGCCGGGCAGGGAAAAGGAATCGTCCTACGAGCAGTACTTC.

V and J are TRBV18 and TRBJ1-5; 8 positions agree with TRBD1. This CDR3 is built from 15 residues. Germline V lookup: CDR1 KGHSH, CDR2 LQKENI. V trimming: 6 bases; J trimming: 2 bases; junction bases outside the gene matches: 6. The CDR3 region is CASSPTGVRNQPQHF. CDR3 bases: TGTGCCAGCTCGCCGACAGGGGTACGCAATCAGCCCCAGCATTTT.

This clone was seen just once. The chain has TRBV2 and TRBJ1-2, with 8 bases identical to TRBD1. The CDR3 is 16 amino acids. Trimming took 6 bases from V and 5 from J; bases not matched to a gene: 14. Germline CDR1 and CDR2: SNHLY and FYNNEI. CDR3 protein: CASRRAGGRGKYGYTF. The CDR3 nucleotides are TGTGCCAGCAGACGGGCAGGGGGCAGGGGGAAATATGGCTACACCTTC.

This chain uses TRBV19 with TRBJ2-2; D may be TRBD2 (5 bases). Germline CDR1 is LNHDA and CDR2 is SQIVND (reference sequence). The V and J ends lost 8 bases and 1 base respectively, with 11 bases between them. This CDR3 is 14 amino acids long. For the CDR3, the DNA is TGTGCCAGTTCGGCAGGAGGGAACACCGGGGAGCTGTTTTTT. Its translation is CASSAGGNTGELFF.